In its sample, the clone carrying this T cell receptor beta chain was seen many times. Its antigen is unidentified. The data belong to a study of T cells in Graves' hyperthyroidism and ophthalmopathy. Background on the study: Peripheral blood collection took place at initial diagnosis, before any treatment. General study results and limits: Progression to ophthalmopathy was predicted a median of about 6.6 months early.

With 11 bases clipped from V and 2 bases from J, the junction kept 11 bases outside the gene matches. Germline lookup yields CDR1 MNHEY and CDR2 SVGEGT. This CDR3 has 14 residues. Researchers took RNA transcripts and amplified the TCR beta CDR3 regions from them. The HTBI set primed first-round TCR CDR3 RT-PCR. TCRdb re-analysed the multiplex PCR reads in MiXCR, keeping a single row per CDR3 protein. The sample consists of approximately 700,000 distinct CDR3 sequences, roughly 15% of them appearing once. Graves' hyperthyroidism showing no ophthalmopathy progression within 18 months was considered stable. PBMCs were collected from an approximately 9 ml volume of fresh peripheral blood.

This rearrangement joins TRBV6-2 or TRBV6-3 to TRBJ2-7; 8 nucleotides line up with TRBD2. Sequencing used blood. The TCR sequence derives from a man younger than 30 with Graves' hyperthyroidism. The chain's CDR3 is CAHRSAGGTYEQYF. For the CDR3, the DNA is TGTGCCCACCGATCCGCGGGAGGCACCTACGAGCAGTACTTC.